This T cell receptor (beta chain) comes out of a study of blood T cell repertoires in COVID-19. Study summary: PBMCs, B-cell-depleted T cells, or T cells were the source of the cDNA or gDNA that made up the material.

CDR3 size: 14 residues. The ends were cut back, 2 bases at V and 2 bases at J, with 10 bases in the middle. Germline assignment: CDR1 MNHEY and CDR2 SVGEGT. Profiling relied on immunoSEQ multiplex PCR, and the TCRdb table lists in-frame clones only, not all of them. The sample lists roughly 200,000 clones, roughly 88% occurring once. The chain employs TRBV6-2 or TRBV6-3 and TRBJ2-7, with a weak D call TRBD2 (5 bases). Source material: peripheral blood. The receptor comes from a human donor in a cohort sampled during active COVID-19. CDR3 residues: CASSYGREPYEQYF. DNA for the CDR3: TGTGCCAGCAGTTACGGTCGGGAACCCTACGAGCAGTACTTC.